The 8 T cell receptor beta chains below all came from one sample that was sequenced in a study of tumor-infiltrating lymphocytes in primary liver carcinoma. From unsorted bulk tissue weighing about 20-32 mg, DNA and RNA were co-extracted. Total RNA (roughly 530 ng) served as template for TCR beta cDNA synthesis primed by a constant-region primer. Libraries covering TCR beta were generated through three nested multiplex PCR rounds (using a slightly modified ARM-PCR). A C-beta reverse primer was combined with TRBV1-TRBV30 forward primers in the first two PCR rounds, and each round had approximately 10 cycles. From the multiplex PCR reads, TCRdb called clonotypes with MiXCR, one entry per CDR3 protein. Here the sample spans about 120,000 distinct CDR3 sequences, around 62% being singletons. Material: liver tumor tissue from sampling region 1. Stated subset: tumor region T1, superior pole. The source of these receptors is a woman aged 55-69 years with primary liver carcinoma and hepatitis B virus infection.

A word on this clonotype: An end of the junction does not agree with germline; a read error may underlie this. The chain combines TRBV6-6 with TRBJ2-6; a weak D match, TRBD2 (6 bases). Germline V gene sequence: CDR1 MNHNY, CDR2 SVGAGI (reference sequence). This CDR3 contains 17 residues. The CDR3 nucleotides read TGTGCCAGCAGTCGGGACTCCCCTTTAGGTGGGGTCAACGTCCTGACTTTC. Its protein product is CASSRDSPLGGVNVLTF.

This clonotype was recorded many times. This rearrangement joins TRBV21-1 to TRBJ1-5. TRBV21-1 is a listed pseudogene. The CDR3 is made up of 14 amino acids. The CDR3 nucleotides are TGTGCCAGCATCGATGGGTTAAGGAGTCAGCCCCAGCATTTT. Amino acids: CASIDGLRSQPQHF.

On this clonotype: One end of the junction fails to match germline, which may point to a read error. The chain is built from TRBV6-5 and TRBJ2-7; D is possibly TRBD2 (6 bases). Germline loops: CDR1 MNHEY, CDR2 SVGAGI. The length of the CDR3 is 16 residues. CDR3 sequence (DNA): TGTACCAGCAATCGACACGGAGGGAGCCTCTCCTACGAGCAGTACTTC. Translating gives CTSNRHGGSLSYEQYF.

Regarding this clonotype: Because it lacks the conserved phenylalanine or tryptophan at the end, this CDR3 is likely a read error. No DNA is shown, since the ends of the CDR3 on it are uncertain; the CDR3 is the one TCRdb lists. The chain has TRBV11-2 and TRBJ2-3; the D call TRBD1 from the table was never checked on the DNA. CDR1 SGHAT and CDR2 FQNNGV come from the germline V gene. The length of the CDR3 is 15 amino acids, counting both ends. CDR3 sequence reads: CASSPGTGLADTRYS.

Points on this clonotype: Since the CDR3 does not end with the conserved phenylalanine or tryptophan, this likely comes from a read error. The V call is TRBV7-8, the J call TRBJ2-5; D may correspond to TRBD1 or TRBD2 (5 bases each). The germline V gene has CDR1 SGHVS and CDR2 FQNEAQ. V was pared by 5 bases and J by 4 bases, with 8 bases between. There are 12 residues in the CDR3. Here the CDR3 DNA reads TGTGCCAGCAGCATAGGGACAGAGACCCAGTACCTC. Encoded protein: CASSIGTETQYL.

A remark on this clonotype: A read error is possible here, since a much larger clone lies one base away. DNA of the CDR3: TGTGCCAGCAGTTCGATGGGCAGGGGGCAGTACTTC. This translates into CASSSMGRGQYF. The chain is built from TRBV28 and TRBJ2-5; 7 nucleotides line up with TRBD1. V lost 4 bases and J lost 11; bases outside the gene matches: 7. This CDR3 contains 12 residues. CDR1 is MDHEN, CDR2 SYDVKM, per germline. Full variable domain (rest looked up from reference TRBV28 and TRBJ2-5): DVKVTQSSRYLVKRTGEKVFLECVQDMDHENMFWYRQDPGLGLRLIYFSYDVKMKEKGDIPEGYSVSREKKERFSLILESASTNQTSMYLCASSSMGRGQYFGPGTRLLVL.

For this clonotype: Just one base apart from a much larger clone, this may be a read error. The rearrangement links TRBV12-3 or TRBV12-4 to TRBJ1-1; a possible D gene is TRBD1 (6 bases). Between the trimmed V and J ends, which lost 7 bases and 4 bases, there was a span of 19 bases. The CDR3 consists of 15 residues. This CDR3 is CASIYNAGGATEAFF. CDR3 nucleotides: TGTGCCAGCATCTACAATGCCGGGGGCGCCACTGAAGCTTTCTTT.

Regarding this clonotype: A much larger clone differs by one base, so this may be a read error. The rearrangement joins TRBV6-6 to TRBJ2-1; 8 bases match TRBD2. Germline V gene sequence: CDR1 MNHNY, CDR2 SVGAGI (reference sequence). CDR3 length: 12 residues. The CDR3 here is CVSSYSGTREFF. Written as DNA, the CDR3 is TGTGTCAGCAGTTACTCCGGGACTAGGGAGTTCTTC.